These 18 T cell receptor beta chains originate from one sample sequenced in a study of blood T cell repertoires in COVID-19. Assay: immunoSEQ multiplex PCR; the TCRdb copy retains only in-frame clones and omits some. Of about 240,000 clones in the sample, around 86% were seen once. The sequenced sample was peripheral blood. The source is a woman aged 55 to 70 with active or convalescent COVID-19.

V gene TRBV23-1 combines with J gene TRBJ2-4, with D possibly TRBD2 on 6 matching bases. TRBV23-1 is treated as an ORF (open reading frame) with a function not yet certain. This CDR3 is built from 15 residues. Trimming removed 6 bases at V and 0 bases at J, with 12 bases between. Written as DNA, the CDR3 is TGCGCCAGCAGACCCCGGGGACTAGCCAAAAACATTCAGTACTTC. The encoded protein is CASRPRGLAKNIQYF.

The chain combines TRBV3-1 (or the pseudogene TRBV3-2) with TRBJ1-2; 7 bases are shared with TRBD1. Unmatched junction bases numbered 10, after V lost 8 bases and J lost 7 bases. Germline assignment: CDR1 LGHDT and CDR2 YNNKEL (reference sequence). The CDR3 sequence is 13 residues long. CDR3 in amino acids: CASELRQGGGYTF. The DNA for the CDR3 is TGTGCCAGCGAGCTCCGACAGGGCGGTGGCTACACCTTC.

V is TRBV10-3 and J is TRBJ1-3, with D perhaps matching TRBD1 (5 bases). Germline loops: CDR1 ENHRY, CDR2 SYGVKD. The CDR3 totals 12 residues. Trimming shortened V by 11 bases and J by 4 bases, and 12 bases separated the two germline ends. This chain's CDR3 is CAAGQEGNTIYF. CDR3 bases: TGTGCCGCGGGGCAAGAGGGAAACACCATATATTTT.

V usage is TRBV5-6 and J usage is TRBJ1-2; D remains ambiguous. The CDR3 contains 13 residues. Germline V gives CDR1 SGHDT, CDR2 YYEEEE. The V and J ends lost 0 bases and 3 bases respectively, with 6 bases between them. CDR3 nucleotide sequence: TGTGCCAGCAGCTTGGGCACTTACTATGGCTACACCTTC. Residues: CASSLGTYYGYTF.

This chain connects TRBV7-2 to TRBJ1-4; TRBD1 is a possible D gene (5 bases). Trimming took off 4 bases at V and 10 bases at J, with 16 bases between the two ends. Germline V lookup: CDR1 SGHTA, CDR2 FQGNSA. The CDR3 covers 14 residues. Here the CDR3 DNA reads TGTGCCAGCAGCTCGGGGCCGGGGGGTAGAAAACTGTTTTTT. Protein sequence: CASSSGPGGRKLFF.

This clone showed up just once. V and J are TRBV19 and TRBJ1-1; unclear D gene. The CDR3 has 15 amino acids. Trimming removed 6 bases from V and 4 bases from J, with 18 bases in between. The V gene's germline CDR1 is LNHDA and CDR2 SQIVND (reference sequence). CDR3: CASRSPASGSTEAFF. DNA of the CDR3: TGTGCCAGTAGATCGCCAGCTTCCGGGTCCACTGAAGCTTTCTTT.

The CDR3 sequence: CASSPGHQKGETQYF. The CDR3 DNA is TGTGCCAGCAGCCCGGGACACCAAAAAGGAGAGACCCAGTACTTC. The V and J genes are TRBV6-5 and TRBJ2-5, with D possibly matching TRBD1 (6 bases). Trimming stripped 6 bases from V and 4 bases from J, with 18 bases between. There are 15 residues in the CDR3. Per the germline V gene, CDR1 is MNHEY and CDR2 is SVGAGI.

The V gene is TRBV18, the J gene TRBJ2-1; TRBD1 agrees at 9 bases. From germline, CDR1 is KGHSH and CDR2 LQKENI. V gave up 5 bases and J gave up 2 bases; unmatched junction bases: 4. The CDR3 contains 15 residues. The CDR3 nucleotides are TGTGCCAGCTCATCCGGGACAGGGCCCTACAATGAGCAGTTCTTC. Translating it yields CASSSGTGPYNEQFF.

The chain uses TRBV2 and TRBJ1-6; D unresolved. CDR1 is SNHLY and CDR2 is FYNNEI in the germline V gene. This CDR3 region has 15 residues. The germline V and J ends were trimmed by 7 bases and 5 bases, with 15 bases remaining between them. CDR3 sequence reads: CASTEARPDNSPLHF. The CDR3 bases are TGTGCCAGCACGGAGGCCAGACCAGATAATTCACCCCTCCACTTT.

V and J are TRBV19 and TRBJ1-3, with D unclear. Trimming left V 3 bases short and J 1 base short, with 16 bases between. Germline CDR1 and CDR2: LNHDA and SQIVND (reference sequence). This CDR3 is 17 amino acids long. The CDR3 spells CASSIDGPGGSGNTIYF. CDR3 bases: TGTGCCAGTAGTATTGATGGGCCCGGAGGGTCTGGAAACACCATATATTTT.

The genes are TRBV7-9 and TRBJ2-5; a possible D gene is TRBD1 (6 bases). The germline V gene encodes CDR1 SEHNR and CDR2 FQNEAQ (reference sequence). The CDR3 has 17 amino acids. The V and J ends lost 1 base and 5 bases respectively, with 20 bases between them. The CDR3 sequence is CASSLGGGSEVWETQYF. The CDR3 DNA reads as TGTGCCAGCAGCTTAGGAGGGGGTAGCGAGGTTTGGGAGACCCAGTACTTC.

The rearrangement uses TRBV9 and TRBJ1-5, with 7 bases matching TRBD1. The length of the CDR3 is 15 residues. Trimming cost V 0 bases and J 3 bases; bases outside gene matches: 3. Germline V gene lookup returns CDR1 SGDLS and CDR2 YYNGEE. Here the CDR3 DNA reads TGTGCCAGCAGCGTAGGGGACAGCCTCAATCAGCCCCAGCATTTT. Translation: CASSVGDSLNQPQHF.

This chain joins TRBV30 and TRBJ1-6; 8 positions match TRBD1. J lost 8 bases, V lost 4 bases, and 4 bases had no gene match. Germline values: CDR1 GTSNPN, CDR2 SVGIG (reference sequence). The length of the CDR3 is 13 residues. CDR3 protein: CAWTGQGDSPLHF. For the CDR3, the DNA is TGTGCCTGGACCGGACAGGGCGATTCACCCCTCCACTTT.

V and J are TRBV27 and TRBJ1-2, with TRBD1 matching 7 bases. Germline CDR1 is MNHEY and CDR2 is SMNVEV (reference sequence). V was pared by 2 bases and J by 0 bases, with 3 bases of the junction left unmatched. The CDR3 is 15 amino acids. The CDR3 sequence: CASSLRQGTNYGYTF. CDR3 in DNA: TGTGCCAGCAGTTTACGACAGGGCACTAACTATGGCTACACCTTC.

J is TRBJ2-7 and V is TRBV3-1 (or the pseudogene TRBV3-2); TRBD2 matches at 7 bases. The CDR3 is 15 residues long. CDR1 and CDR2 (germline): LGHDT, YNNKEL (reference sequence). With V trimmed by 4 bases and J by 4 bases, 10 bases remained unmatched. The CDR3 DNA is TGTGCCAGCAGCCCGGGGGGAAAACCTCGGTACGAGCAGTACTTC. Residues: CASSPGGKPRYEQYF.

This clone was seen just once. The chain links TRBV19 to TRBJ2-3, with 7 bases identical to TRBD2. Losses at the gene ends were 5 bases for V and 3 bases for J; bases not matched to a gene: 8. Germline V lookup: CDR1 LNHDA, CDR2 SQIVND (reference sequence). The CDR3 covers 15 residues. The CDR3 spells CASSPTRGRTDTQYF. In DNA, the CDR3 is TGTGCCAGTAGTCCAACTCGCGGGAGAACAGATACGCAGTATTTT. The complete variable domain, with remaining parts taken from reference TRBV19 and TRBJ2-3, reads DGGITQSPKYLFRKEGQNVTLSCEQNLNHDAMYWYRQDPGQGLRLIYYSQIVNDFQKGDIAEGYSVSREKKESFPLTVTSAQKNPTAFYLCASSPTRGRTDTQYFGPGTRLTVL.

The sample holds a few counts of this clone. This chain links TRBV30 with TRBJ1-2; 7 bases line up with TRBD1. V was pared by 3 bases and J by 4 bases, with 17 bases of the junction left unmatched. This CDR3 region has 17 residues. Germline V gene sequence: CDR1 GTSNPN, CDR2 SVGIG (reference sequence). DNA of the CDR3: TGTGCCTGGAGCCTCCCGGGGACAGACGAAGGGCTCTATGGCTACACCTTC. Translation gives CAWSLPGTDEGLYGYTF.

This clone has just a few counts. This sample also contains other DNA sequences that code for the same CDR3. The chain recombines TRBV18 with TRBJ1-3; D is perhaps TRBD1 (5 bases). Germline-derived CDR1 and CDR2 are KGHSH and LQKENI. Trimming shortened V by 1 base and J by 4 bases, and 8 bases separated the two germline ends. This CDR3 region has 14 residues. As DNA, the CDR3 is TGTGCCAGCTCACCACAGGGGTCGGGAAACACCATATATTTT. It codes for CASSPQGSGNTIYF.